Sequencing of this T cell receptor beta chain was carried out in a study of blood T cell repertoires in COVID-19. For the study at large: In each case, the material was cDNA or gDNA derived from T cells, B-cell-depleted T cells, or PBMCs.

Original processing methods: The assay estimated nucleated cells by amplifying reference gene primers. The protocol was immunoSEQ multiplex PCR, while the TCRdb copy is restricted to in-frame clones and leaves out a portion. The DNA was the basis for D and trimming; V, J and clone size are from that table. The table records roughly 100,000 clones, around 90% of them present only once. This clone was found a few times. This receptor was identified in an older woman with acute or convalescent COVID-19. The material sequenced was peripheral blood.

The CDR3 bases are TGCGCCAGCAGCTTCGGGGGGAGTGGAGGAGAGACCCAGTACTTC. It specifies CASSFGGSGGETQYF. V and J are TRBV5-1 and TRBJ2-5; TRBD2 aligns across 7 bases. The germline V gene has CDR1 SGHRS and CDR2 YFSETQ. V dropped 2 bases and J dropped 4; count of bases not matched to a gene: 8. The CDR3 runs to 15 residues.